What follows is one TCR beta chain and its context. Its antigen has not been determined. A read error may explain this, as a much larger clone is one base away. Sequencing instrument: Illumina HiSeq 1500. TCRdb applied fastp at Q25 and MiXCR to the public reads, then kept only in-frame beta chains. Rows matching on CDR3 protein sequence are summarized as one entry with the most common DNA and genes. In this sample the table shows about 920,000 distinct CDR3 sequences, roughly 30% of which occur a single time. The top ten clonotypes cover roughly 12% of the sample. Per the publication, the treatment or condition label means: in vitro stimulation with specific CMV peptide epitopes to enrich CMV-specific T cells. V drops 4 bases and J drops 12 bases, leaving 19 bases in between. The CDR3 has 14 amino acids, counting the end cysteine and phenylalanine. The CDR3 DNA has 42 bases and is translated from base 1. CDR1 and CDR2 are read off the germline V gene as SGHVS and FQNEAQ.

The data were taken from a study of T cell repertoires in cytomegalovirus infection (dated by TCRdb to the late 2010s). Regarding the research as a whole: Recently identified HLA-C-restricted CMV epitopes, whose presentation resists viral immunomodulation, were targeted by peptide stimulations together with well-studied HLA-B-restricted epitopes. Donor HLA type was relevant to the analysis, as public TCR beta signatures indicated carriage of CMV infection together with the matching HLA type. General study outcomes and caveats: In both this cohort and an independent cohort of a few hundred donors, the cumulative frequency of public TCR beta family members distinguished carriers of CMV infection plus the relevant HLA type. In the ex vivo response, HLA-C-restricted CMV-specific TCR beta clonotypes were dominant, and in two of eight donors the single most frequent clonotype came from this HLA-C-restricted group.

The clonotype originates from a human donor in good health (CMV status not recorded). Some clones in this sample may be carry-over from other donors' samples. Recombination linked TRBV7-8 to TRBJ2-1, and TRBD1 may be the D gene, going by 6 matching bases. Material: cultured CD8+ T cells from PBMCs, obtained from culture after CMV antigen stimulation. The DNA sequence is given as TGTGCCAGCAGCTACGAACCAGGGGTGGGTGGGCAGTTCTTC. The encoded protein is CASSYEPGVGGQFF.